The 10 T cell receptor beta chains below come from one sample, sequenced in a study of blood T cell repertoires in COVID-19. Repertoires were generated with immunoSEQ multiplex PCR, while TCRdb's copy carries only in-frame clones and drops some. Here the sample spans 90,000 or so clones, more than 70% being singletons. Sequencing was performed on peripheral blood. Receptors were obtained from a human donor in a cohort sampled during active COVID-19.

The chain employs TRBV4-3 and TRBJ2-1; TRBD1 is a possible D gene (6 bases). Per germline, CDR1 LGHNA and CDR2 YSLEER. Trimming stripped 2 bases from V and 7 bases from J, with 15 bases between. The CDR3 spans 15 residues. CDR3 in DNA: TGCGCCAGCAGCCAAAAGAACGCAGGGGCGAATGAGCAGTTCTTC. Its translation is CASSQKNAGANEQFF.

This clone showed up just once. The V gene is TRBV7-2, the J gene TRBJ2-1; 13 bases agree with TRBD2. Germline lookup yields CDR1 SGHTA and CDR2 FQGNSA. This CDR3 is built from 15 residues. V trimming: 4 bases; J trimming: 9 bases; junction bases outside the gene matches: 6. The CDR3 coding sequence is TGTGCCAGCAGCTATACTAGCGGGGGGGCGGTTGAGCAGTTCTTC. This gives the protein CASSYTSGGAVEQFF.

This clone turned up a few times. V is TRBV11-2 and J is TRBJ1-2, with D possibly TRBD1 on 5 matching bases. From germline, CDR1 is SGHAT and CDR2 FQNNGV. CDR3 length: 10 amino acids. The germline V and J ends were trimmed by 4 bases and 13 bases, with 10 bases remaining between them. CDR3 sequence reads: CASSSDRATF. The CDR3 coding sequence is TGTGCCAGCAGCTCCGACAGAGCCACCTTC. The full variable domain, with the rest looked up from reference TRBV11-2 and TRBJ1-2, is EAGVAQSPRYKIIEKRQSVAFWCNPISGHATLYWYQQILGQGPKLLIQFQNNGVVDDSQLPKDRFSAERLKGVDSTLKIQPAKLEDSAVYLCASSSDRATFGSGTRLTVV.

This clone was recorded only once. The chain recombines TRBV15 with TRBJ2-5, with 7 bases aligning to TRBD2. Germline V gives CDR1 LNHNV, CDR2 YYDKDF (reference sequence). Unmatched junction bases numbered 5, after V lost 1 base and J lost 3 bases. The CDR3 contains 15 residues. The CDR3 loop reads CATSRAAGPEETQYF. The CDR3 region has the DNA TGTGCCACCAGCAGAGCAGCGGGGCCGGAAGAGACCCAGTACTTC. The whole variable domain, remainder taken from reference TRBV15 and TRBJ2-5, is DAMVIQNPRYQVTQFGKPVTLSCSQTLNHNVMYWYQQKSSQAPKLLFHYYDKDFNNEADTPDNFQSRRPNTSFCFLDIRSPGLGDTAMYLCATSRAAGPEETQYFGPGTRLLVL.

This clone turned up a few times. The V gene is TRBV19, the J gene TRBJ1-5; maybe TRBD1 (6 bases). CDR1 LNHDA and CDR2 SQIVND come from the germline V gene (reference sequence). The CDR3 consists of 15 residues. V dropped 1 base and J dropped 5 bases, with 12 bases sitting between them. The CDR3 DNA sequence: TGTGCCAGTAGTATAGGGACAGCAAACTATCAGCCCCAGCATTTT. This gives the protein CASSIGTANYQPQHF.

The chain uses TRBV6-2 or TRBV6-3 and TRBJ1-5, with a possible D match to TRBD1 (5 bases). Germline V gene data show CDR1 as MNHEY and CDR2 as SVGEGT. The CDR3 consists of 15 residues. Trimming stripped 4 bases from V and 5 bases from J, with 15 bases between. In nucleotides, the CDR3 is TGTGCCAGCAGTTTGCCCCAACGCAGGGATCAGCCCCAGCATTTT. This gives the protein CASSLPQRRDQPQHF.

The J gene is TRBJ1-4, the V gene TRBV7-3, with 10 bases identical to TRBD1. The CDR3 is 15 residues long. The V and J ends lost 5 bases and 7 bases, in that order; junction bases with no gene match: 7. Germline V gene sequence: CDR1 SGHTA, CDR2 FQGTGA. The CDR3 is CASSTNRDRGEKLFF. The CDR3, as DNA: TGTGCCAGCAGCACAAACCGGGACAGGGGTGAAAAACTGTTTTTT.

This chain connects TRBV4-2 to TRBJ1-2; D possibly corresponds to TRBD1 (5 bases). Germline V lookup: CDR1 LGHNA, CDR2 YNFKEQ. V lost 0 bases, J lost 8 bases, and 16 bases lay in between. The CDR3 loop spans 15 amino acids. The CDR3, as DNA: TGTGCCAGCAGCCAAGAAAGGCGGGGGGGTGACGGCTACACCTTC. Translation gives CASSQERRGGDGYTF.

V and J are TRBV12-5 and TRBJ2-1, with D hard to call. Germline V gene data show CDR1 as LGHNT and CDR2 as FRNRAP. Trimming stripped 5 bases from V and 4 bases from J, with 3 bases between. This CDR3 is 11 amino acids long. This chain's CDR3 is CASGLYNEQFF. The CDR3 DNA is TGTGCTAGTGGTCTTTACAATGAGCAGTTCTTC.

CDR3 residues: CASSLSLAGGLAYEQYF. The CDR3 nucleotides read TGTGCCAGCAGTTTATCCCTAGCGGGGGGGCTAGCCTACGAGCAGTACTTC. The rearrangement links TRBV27 to TRBJ2-7, with 12 bases identical to TRBD2. The CDR3 runs to 17 residues. Losses at the gene ends were 0 bases for V and 2 bases for J; bases not matched to a gene: 5. CDR1 is MNHEY, CDR2 SMNVEV, per germline (reference sequence).